Below are 26 T cell receptor beta chains sequenced from a single sample in a study of OX40 agonist ivuxolimab in advanced cancers. Sequenced by immunoSEQ multiplex PCR; TCRdb stores in-frame clones only, minus some. The sample includes around 62,000 clones, around 87% of them seen just once. Sequences were derived from CD4+ or CD8+ T cells sorted from blood, sampled in a trial of the OX40 agonist ivuxolimab. The receptors originated from an adult with an advanced solid tumor such as melanoma, head and neck, liver or kidney cancer.

V gene TRBV7-2 combines with J gene TRBJ1-4; D gene ambiguous. The CDR3 runs to 13 residues. The V end was cut by 1 base, the J end by 8 bases, with 8 bases between. The germline gives CDR1 SGHTA, CDR2 FQGNSA. The CDR3 nucleotides read TGTGCCAGCAGCTTAGGACCGGGGGAAAAACTGTTTTTT. This codes for CASSLGPGEKLFF.

This chain uses TRBV27 with TRBJ1-1; 9 bases match TRBD1. V lost 4 bases and J lost 4; bases outside the gene matches: 4. From germline, CDR1 is MNHEY and CDR2 SMNVEV (reference sequence). This CDR3 spans 14 amino acids. CDR3 loop: CASSSGTGFTEAFF. The CDR3 DNA reads TGTGCCAGCAGTTCCGGGACAGGGTTCACTGAAGCTTTCTTT.

The chain has TRBV4-1 and TRBJ2-7; D gene uncertain. In germline, CDR1 is MGHRA, CDR2 YSYEKL. This CDR3 spans 14 amino acids. V was shortened by 5 bases and J by 6 bases, with 17 bases between the two germline ends. The CDR3, as DNA: TGCGCCAGCAGCTCCAAGTTAGATAGCCTCGAGCAGTACTTC. Protein sequence: CASSSKLDSLEQYF.

J is TRBJ2-3 and V is TRBV9; D not certain. In germline, CDR1 is SGDLS, CDR2 YYNGEE. Trimming cost V 0 bases and J 3 bases, with 11 bases left between them. The CDR3 is 15 residues long. This chain's CDR3 is CASSVGQPQTDTQYF. The CDR3 DNA sequence: TGTGCCAGCAGCGTAGGGCAGCCTCAGACAGATACGCAGTATTTT.

The gene calls are TRBV2 and TRBJ1-1; 7 bases line up with TRBD1. Germline values: CDR1 SNHLY, CDR2 FYNNEI. This CDR3 region has 14 residues. J was trimmed by 3 bases and V by 8 bases; bases with no gene match: 9. CDR3: CASVITGDYTEAFF. In nucleotides, the CDR3 is TGTGCCAGCGTGATCACAGGGGATTACACTGAAGCTTTCTTT.

The chain combines TRBV30 with TRBJ2-2; 7 nucleotides line up with TRBD2. The ends lost 8 bases at V and 0 bases at J; junction bases unmatched: 9. Germline CDR1 reads GTSNPN; CDR2 reads SVGIG (reference sequence). There are 15 residues in the CDR3. The CDR3 nucleotides are TGTGCCAGCGGGACTACCTTATCGAACACCGGGGAGCTGTTTTTT. As protein: CASGTTLSNTGELFF.

The chain combines TRBV5-1 with TRBJ2-6; possible D gene TRBD2, 6 bases. The CDR3 loop spans 17 amino acids. Between the trimmed V and J ends, which lost 0 bases and 4 bases, there was a span of 14 bases. Germline V lookup: CDR1 SGHRS, CDR2 YFSETQ. The CDR3 reads CASSLATRAGGANVLTF. CDR3 nucleotide sequence: TGCGCCAGCAGCTTGGCCACAAGGGCGGGAGGGGCCAACGTCCTGACTTTC.

This clone has a single count. This rearrangement joins TRBV13 to TRBJ2-7; TRBD1 matches 7 bases. Trimming removed 5 bases from V and 2 bases from J; junction bases left unmatched: 6. Looked up from germline, CDR1 is PRHDT and CDR2 is FYEKMQ (reference sequence). The CDR3 is 14 amino acids. CDR3 DNA sequence: TGTGCCAGCAGCAACAGACAGGGAGCCTACGAGCAGTACTTC. Translating it yields CASSNRQGAYEQYF. Variable domain in full (rest from reference TRBV13 and TRBJ2-7): AAGVIQSPRHLIKEKRETATLKCYPIPRHDTVYWYQQGPGQDPQFLISFYEKMQSDKGSIPDRFSAQQFSDYHSELNMSSLELGDSALYFCASSNRQGAYEQYFGPGTRLTVT.

The gene calls are TRBV27 and TRBJ2-1; no definite D call. The length of the CDR3 is 15 residues. The V end was cut by 2 bases, the J end by 4 bases, with 12 bases between. Germline CDR1 is MNHEY and CDR2 is SMNVEV (reference sequence). The CDR3: CASSLPRPGYNEQFF. CDR3 sequence (DNA): TGTGCCAGCAGTTTACCAAGACCCGGGTACAATGAGCAGTTCTTC.

The V call is TRBV6-5, the J call TRBJ1-5, with TRBD1 as a possible D gene (5 bases). The CDR3 sequence is 13 residues long. CDR1 is MNHEY and CDR2 is SVGAGI in the germline V gene. V was trimmed by 7 bases and J by 4 bases, leaving 11 bases between them. CDR3 in DNA: TGTGCCAGCAAAGCCAGGGAAAATCAGCCCCAGCATTTT. This encodes CASKARENQPQHF.

The V call is TRBV7-2, the J call TRBJ2-2; D ambiguous. CDR1 is SGHTA and CDR2 is FQGNSA in the germline V gene. CDR3 size: 15 residues. The V gene lost 5 bases and the J gene lost 1 base, with 11 bases spanning the gap. The CDR3 coding sequence is TGTGCCAGCAGCCTAGGACCGCAGAACACCGGGGAGCTGTTTTTT. It is translated as CASSLGPQNTGELFF.

This chain uses TRBV7-2 with TRBJ2-7; the D call may be TRBD1 or TRBD2 (5 bases each). This CDR3 contains 15 residues. The V end was cut by 3 bases, the J end by 0 bases, with 12 bases between. Germline CDR1 SGHTA, CDR2 FQGNSA. CDR3 DNA: TGTGCCAGCAGCTTGGGCTTTGGGGGCTCCTACGAGCAGTACTTC. Encoded protein: CASSLGFGGSYEQYF.

V gene TRBV7-6 combines with J gene TRBJ1-4, with a tentative D call TRBD1 (5 bases). Trimming took off 1 base at V and 0 bases at J, with 9 bases between the two ends. This CDR3 region has 16 residues. Germline assignment: CDR1 SGHVS and CDR2 FNYEAQ. The CDR3 spells CASSLGGLSTNEKLFF. DNA of the CDR3: TGTGCCAGCAGCTTAGGGGGCTTATCAACTAATGAAAAACTGTTTTTT.

CDR3 sequence reads: CASSPRQGDTNEQFF. CDR3 DNA: TGTGCCAGCAGCCCTAGACAGGGCGATACGAATGAGCAGTTCTTC. The rearrangement uses TRBV11-3 and TRBJ2-1; 7 bases align to TRBD1. J was trimmed by 7 bases and V by 5 bases; bases with no gene match: 11. Germline V lookup: CDR1 SGHNT, CDR2 YENEEA. This CDR3 spans 15 amino acids.

The V call is TRBV5-4, the J call TRBJ2-2, with D perhaps TRBD1 (6 bases). Germline values: CDR1 SGHNT, CDR2 YYREEE (reference sequence). CDR3 size: 16 residues. The ends were cut back, 0 bases at V and 5 bases at J, with 14 bases in the middle. Written as DNA, the CDR3 is TGTGCCAGCAGCTTGGAACAGGGTAGCAAAACCGGGGAGCTGTTTTTT. Its protein is CASSLEQGSKTGELFF.

V gene TRBV4-1 combines with J gene TRBJ2-2; tentative D call: TRBD1 (5 bases). CDR1 and CDR2 (germline): MGHRA, YSYEKL. The V gene lost 4 bases and the J gene lost 6 bases, with 12 bases spanning the gap. The CDR3 is 14 residues long. CDR3 DNA: TGCGCCAGCAGCCGAGACAGTTCCCCCGGGGAGCTGTTTTTT. The encoded protein is CASSRDSSPGELFF.

The chain links TRBV5-6 to TRBJ1-5; 7 bases match TRBD1. Looked up from germline, CDR1 is SGHDT and CDR2 is YYEEEE. Unmatched junction bases numbered 11, after V lost 2 bases and J lost 6 bases. The CDR3 runs to 16 residues. The DNA for the CDR3 is TGTGCCAGCAGCTTACGAGCAACGACAGGGAGTCAGCCCCAGCATTTT. Amino acids: CASSLRATTGSQPQHF.

The chain uses TRBV6-5 and TRBJ1-6; the D is unclear. The CDR3 covers 13 residues. Trimming left V 4 bases short and J 10 bases short, with 11 bases between. CDR1 MNHEY and CDR2 SVGAGI come from the germline V gene. The CDR3 loop reads CASSSPRESPLHF. The CDR3 DNA follows: TGTGCCAGCAGTTCCCCACGGGAGTCACCCCTCCACTTT.

The chain links TRBV9 to TRBJ1-1; no clear D. This CDR3 contains 14 residues. Looked up from germline, CDR1 is SGDLS and CDR2 is YYNGEE. With 3 bases removed from V and 0 bases from J, the gap between germline ends came to 9 bases. The CDR3 coding sequence is TGTGCCAGCAGCGGGAGGGTCATGAACACTGAAGCTTTCTTT. Its protein is CASSGRVMNTEAFF.

This chain links TRBV5-8 with TRBJ2-3, with 7 bases matching TRBD1. This CDR3 has 16 amino acids. The V gene end was trimmed by 0 bases and the J gene end by 4 bases; junction bases not matched to a gene: 8. Looked up from germline, CDR1 is SGHTS and CDR2 is YDEGEE. In nucleotides, the CDR3 is TGTGCCAGCAGCTTGGAAAGGGGGCGATACGCAGATACGCAGTATTTT. Its protein is CASSLERGRYADTQYF.

The chain is built from TRBV7-6 and TRBJ1-2, with 7 positions matching TRBD1. Trimming removed 4 bases from V and 1 base from J; junction bases left unmatched: 12. The CDR3 consists of 17 residues. Germline-derived CDR1 and CDR2 are SGHVS and FNYEAQ. The CDR3 reads CASSSFPGGGNNYGYTF. The CDR3, as DNA: TGTGCCAGCAGCTCATTCCCGGGAGGGGGCAATAACTATGGCTACACCTTC.

This rearrangement joins TRBV7-2 to TRBJ1-6; the match to TRBD1 covers 8 bases. Per germline, CDR1 SGHTA and CDR2 FQGNSA. V gave up 5 bases and J gave up 2 bases; unmatched junction bases: 8. The CDR3 has 17 amino acids. CDR3 nucleotides: TGTGCCAGCAGCCCAGGACAGGGCAGCGCCTATAATTCACCCCTCCACTTT. Encoded protein: CASSPGQGSAYNSPLHF.

CDR3 bases: TGTGCCAGCAGCTTAGGACAGGGGGCGCTTGGCGAGCAGTACTTC. This gives the protein CASSLGQGALGEQYF. The chain combines TRBV7-2 with TRBJ2-7; 10 bases are a match to TRBD1. Germline-derived CDR1 and CDR2 are SGHTA and FQGNSA. The CDR3 runs to 15 residues. V lost 1 base to trimming and J lost 6 bases; unmatched junction nucleotides: 6. The full variable domain, rest sourced from reference TRBV7-2 and TRBJ2-7, is GAGVSQSPSNKVTEKGKDVELRCDPISGHTALYWYRQSLGQGLEFLIYFQGNSAPDKSGLPSDRFSAERTGGSVSTLTIQRTQQEDSAVYLCASSLGQGALGEQYFGPGTRLTVT.

This clone was observed once. J is TRBJ1-2 and V is TRBV19; a weak D match, TRBD1 (5 bases). This CDR3 is 14 amino acids long. Germline V gene sequence: CDR1 LNHDA, CDR2 SQIVND (reference sequence). Trimming took 5 bases from V and 6 from J, leaving 16 bases between them. CDR3 bases: TGTGCCAGTAGTGCCCGGGGAGGGGTTCATGGCTACACCTTC. Protein sequence: CASSARGGVHGYTF.

The chain employs TRBV6-5 and TRBJ1-1; no clear D gene. Germline V gives CDR1 MNHEY, CDR2 SVGAGI. The V end was cut by 7 bases, the J end by 4 bases, with 19 bases between. The CDR3 has 15 residues. The CDR3 loop reads CASIEFGGPLTEAFF. CDR3 sequence (DNA): TGTGCCAGCATCGAATTCGGAGGCCCGCTCACTGAAGCTTTCTTT.

Points on this clone: Other DNA sequences in the same sample also yield this CDR3. The chain couples TRBV5-4 to TRBJ1-2, with D possibly matching TRBD1 (6 bases). The CDR3 is 15 residues long. Germline V gives CDR1 SGHNT, CDR2 YYREEE (reference sequence). Trimming pared 0 bases from V and 2 bases from J, leaving 11 bases between. The DNA of the CDR3 is TGTGCCAGCAGCTTGGAGGCCGGGGGCAACTATGGCTACACCTTC. This translates into CASSLEAGGNYGYTF.